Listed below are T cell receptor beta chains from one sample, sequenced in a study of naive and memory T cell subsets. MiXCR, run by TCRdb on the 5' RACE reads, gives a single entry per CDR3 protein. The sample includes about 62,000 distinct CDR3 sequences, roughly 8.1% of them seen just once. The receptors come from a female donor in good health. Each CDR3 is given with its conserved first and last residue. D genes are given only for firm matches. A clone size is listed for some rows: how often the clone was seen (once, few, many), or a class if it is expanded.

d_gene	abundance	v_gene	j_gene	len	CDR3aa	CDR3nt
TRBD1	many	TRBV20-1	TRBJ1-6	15	CSAPVPGTGASPLHF	TGCAGTGCCCCTGTGCCTGGGACAGGGGCTTCACCCCTCCACTTT
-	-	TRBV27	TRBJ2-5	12	CASSFPGGTQYF	TGTGCCAGCAGTTTCCCCGGGGGGACCCAGTACTTC
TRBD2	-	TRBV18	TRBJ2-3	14	CASAGTSGADTQYF	TGTGCCAGCGCCGGGACTAGCGGAGCAGATACGCAGTATTTT
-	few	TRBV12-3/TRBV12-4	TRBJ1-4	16	CASSQGRRGINEKLFF	TGTGCCAGCAGTCAAGGACGTCGGGGTATTAATGAAAAACTGTTTTTT
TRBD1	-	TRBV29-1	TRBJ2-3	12	CSVRQGPDTQYF	TGCAGCGTGAGACAGGGACCGGATACGCAGTATTTT
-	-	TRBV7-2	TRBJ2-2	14	CASSLSTNTGELFF	TGTGCCAGCAGCCTCAGCACGAACACCGGGGAGCTGTTTTTT
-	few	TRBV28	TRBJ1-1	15	CASSPRTVTNTEAFF	TGTGCCAGCAGTCCAAGGACAGTAACGAACACTGAAGCTTTCTTT
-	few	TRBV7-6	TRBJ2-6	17	CASSLVAGPSGANVLTF	TGTGCCAGCAGCTTAGTGGCGGGGCCCTCTGGGGCCAACGTCCTGACTTTC
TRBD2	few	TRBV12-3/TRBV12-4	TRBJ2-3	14	CASRGTSGADTQYF	TGTGCCAGCAGGGGGACTAGCGGCGCAGATACGCAGTATTTT
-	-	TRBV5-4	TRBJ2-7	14	CASSAGTIDYEQYF	TGTGCCAGCAGCGCCGGGACAATCGACTACGAGCAGTACTTC
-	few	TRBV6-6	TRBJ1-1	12	CASSGFGDEAFF	TGTGCCAGCAGTGGGTTCGGAGACGAAGCTTTCTTT
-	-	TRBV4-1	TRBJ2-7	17	CASSQERLATALGEQYF	TGCGCCAGCAGCCAAGAAAGGCTGGCTACGGCCTTGGGGGAGCAGTACTTC
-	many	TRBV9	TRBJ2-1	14	CASSVAPTYNEQFF	TGTGCCAGCAGCGTAGCTCCCACCTACAATGAGCAGTTCTTC
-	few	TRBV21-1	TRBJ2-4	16	CASSARGREAKNIQYF	TGTGCCAGCAGCGCACGGGGACGGGAGGCCAAAAACATTCAGTACTTC
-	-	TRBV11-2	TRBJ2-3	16	CASIILRGPTPNTQYF	TGTGCCAGCATCATCTTGCGAGGTCCCACTCCCAATACGCAGTATTTT
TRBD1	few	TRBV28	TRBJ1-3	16	CASSLWTGDSGNTIYF	TGTGCCAGCAGTTTATGGACAGGGGACTCTGGAAACACCATATATTTT
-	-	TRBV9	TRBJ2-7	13	CASSGGTTYEQYF	TGTGCCAGCAGCGGAGGGACAACCTACGAGCAGTACTTC
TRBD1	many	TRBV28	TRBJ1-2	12	CASTEDRDGYTF	TGTGCCAGCACCGAAGACAGGGATGGCTACACCTTC
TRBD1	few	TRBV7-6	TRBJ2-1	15	CASSLQGATGNEQFF	TGTGCCAGCAGCTTACAGGGGGCAACGGGCAATGAGCAGTTCTTC
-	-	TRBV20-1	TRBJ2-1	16	CSARMLRGPTYNEQFF	TGCAGTGCTAGAATGCTTAGAGGGCCAACTTACAATGAGCAGTTCTTC
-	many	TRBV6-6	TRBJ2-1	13	CASSYLAVHEQFF	TGTGCCAGCAGTTACCTAGCTGTCCATGAGCAGTTCTTC
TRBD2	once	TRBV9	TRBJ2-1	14	CASSVQAGTNEQFF	TGTGCCAGCAGCGTACAAGCGGGGACCAATGAGCAGTTCTTC
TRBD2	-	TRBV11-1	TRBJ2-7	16	CASSSFGLAGTHEQYF	TGTGCCAGCAGCTCCTTCGGGCTAGCGGGAACCCACGAGCAGTACTTC
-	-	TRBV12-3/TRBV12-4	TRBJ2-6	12	CASNSGANVLTF	TGTGCCAGCAACTCTGGGGCCAACGTCCTGACTTTC
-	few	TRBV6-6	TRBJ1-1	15	CASSYSGGMNTEAFF	TGTGCCAGCAGTTACTCTGGGGGAATGAACACTGAAGCTTTCTTT
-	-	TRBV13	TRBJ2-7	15	CASSRGDIASYEQYF	TGTGCCAGCAGCCGGGGGGACATTGCCTCCTACGAGCAGTACTTC
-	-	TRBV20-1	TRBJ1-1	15	CSASSTGSSSTEAFF	TGCAGTGCTAGTTCGACAGGCTCGAGTAGCACTGAAGCTTTCTTT
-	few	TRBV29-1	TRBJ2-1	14	CSVDRAGTYNEQFF	TGCAGCGTTGACAGGGCGGGAACCTACAATGAGCAGTTCTTC
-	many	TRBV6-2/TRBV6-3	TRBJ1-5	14	CASRKVGGRQPQHF	TGTGCCAGCAGGAAAGTGGGGGGCCGGCAGCCCCAGCATTTT
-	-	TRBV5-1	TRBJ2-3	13	CASNLGSTDTQYF	TGCGCCAGCAATTTGGGTTCCACAGATACGCAGTATTTT
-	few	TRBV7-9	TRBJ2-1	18	CASSLWGIGSGKGNEQFF	TGTGCCAGCAGCTTATGGGGGATCGGTAGCGGCAAGGGAAATGAGCAGTTCTTC
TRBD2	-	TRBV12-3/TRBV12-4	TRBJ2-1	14	CASRRTSGIDEQFF	TGTGCCAGCAGGCGGACTAGCGGGATCGATGAGCAGTTCTTC
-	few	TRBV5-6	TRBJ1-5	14	CASSLSAGSQPQHF	TGTGCCAGCAGCTTGTCGGCAGGTTCCCAGCCCCAGCATTTT
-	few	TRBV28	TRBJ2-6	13	CGAGPSGANVLTF	TGTGGTGCAGGCCCCTCTGGGGCCAACGTCCTGACTTTC
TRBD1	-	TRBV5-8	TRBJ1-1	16	CASSFYPGQGSAEAFF	TGTGCCAGCAGCTTCTACCCGGGACAGGGTTCGGCTGAAGCTTTCTTT
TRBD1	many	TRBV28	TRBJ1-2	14	CASSEGTGNYGYTF	TGTGCCAGCAGTGAAGGGACAGGGAACTATGGCTACACCTTC
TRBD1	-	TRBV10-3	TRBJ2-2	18	CAISEAGTGLSNTGELFF	TGTGCCATCAGTGAGGCCGGGACAGGGTTATCGAACACCGGGGAGCTGTTTTTT
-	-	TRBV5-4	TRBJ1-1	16	CASSTPRQIVRTEAFF	TGTGCCAGCAGCACGCCTCGACAGATCGTTAGGACTGAAGCTTTCTTT
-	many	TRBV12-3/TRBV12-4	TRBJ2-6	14	CAGTGGGGANVLTF	TGTGCCGGCACCGGGGGAGGTGGGGCCAACGTCCTGACTTTC
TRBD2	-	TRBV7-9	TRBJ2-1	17	CASSQKIGAGGYNEQFF	TGTGCCAGCAGCCAGAAGATCGGGGCGGGGGGGTACAATGAGCAGTTCTTC
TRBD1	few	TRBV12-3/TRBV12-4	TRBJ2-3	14	CASRSTGGWNTQYF	TGTGCCAGCAGATCGACAGGGGGCTGGAATACGCAGTATTTT
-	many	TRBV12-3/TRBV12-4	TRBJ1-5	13	CASSSQGNQPQHF	TGTGCCAGCAGTTCTCAGGGGAATCAGCCCCAGCATTTT
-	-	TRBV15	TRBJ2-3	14	CATSRDLSTDTQYF	TGTGCCACCAGCAGAGACCTATCCACAGATACGCAGTATTTT
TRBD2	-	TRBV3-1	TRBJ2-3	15	CASSPYSGGTDTQYF	TGTGCCAGCAGCCCGTATAGCGGGGGCACAGATACGCAGTATTTT
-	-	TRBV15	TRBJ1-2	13	CATSRVSERGYTF	TGTGCCACCAGCAGAGTTTCGGAACGGGGCTACACCTTC
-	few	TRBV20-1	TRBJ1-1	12	CSASEGGTEAFF	TGCAGTGCTAGTGAAGGGGGGACTGAAGCTTTCTTT
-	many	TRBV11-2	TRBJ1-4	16	CASSTRAYATNEKLFF	TGTGCCAGCAGCACCCGGGCCTATGCAACTAATGAAAAACTGTTTTTT
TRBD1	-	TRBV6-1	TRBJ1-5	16	CASSEPGTVGNQPQHF	TGTGCCAGCAGTGAGCCCGGGACAGTCGGCAATCAGCCCCAGCATTTT
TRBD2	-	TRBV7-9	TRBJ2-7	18	CASSSRTSGRAIHYEQYF	TGTGCCAGCAGCTCAAGGACTAGCGGGAGGGCTATCCATTACGAGCAGTACTTC
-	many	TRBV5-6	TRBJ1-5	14	CASSLQGSNQPQHF	TGTGCCAGCAGCTTACAGGGAAGCAATCAGCCCCAGCATTTT
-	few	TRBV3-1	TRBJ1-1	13	CASSARSVGGAFF	TGTGCCAGCAGTGCAAGATCAGTGGGGGGCGCTTTCTTT
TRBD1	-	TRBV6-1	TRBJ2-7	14	CASTLGTGYYEQYF	TGTGCCAGCACCTTGGGGACAGGCTACTACGAGCAGTACTTC
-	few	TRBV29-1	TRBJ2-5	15	CSVATVWLLQETQYF	TGCAGCGTTGCAACGGTATGGCTCCTCCAAGAGACCCAGTACTTC
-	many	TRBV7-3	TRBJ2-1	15	CASSLITGSYNEQFF	TGTGCCAGCAGCCTTATTACCGGCTCCTACAATGAGCAGTTCTTC
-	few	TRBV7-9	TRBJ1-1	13	CASSLAGATEAFF	TGTGCCAGCAGCTTAGCAGGGGCGACTGAAGCTTTCTTT